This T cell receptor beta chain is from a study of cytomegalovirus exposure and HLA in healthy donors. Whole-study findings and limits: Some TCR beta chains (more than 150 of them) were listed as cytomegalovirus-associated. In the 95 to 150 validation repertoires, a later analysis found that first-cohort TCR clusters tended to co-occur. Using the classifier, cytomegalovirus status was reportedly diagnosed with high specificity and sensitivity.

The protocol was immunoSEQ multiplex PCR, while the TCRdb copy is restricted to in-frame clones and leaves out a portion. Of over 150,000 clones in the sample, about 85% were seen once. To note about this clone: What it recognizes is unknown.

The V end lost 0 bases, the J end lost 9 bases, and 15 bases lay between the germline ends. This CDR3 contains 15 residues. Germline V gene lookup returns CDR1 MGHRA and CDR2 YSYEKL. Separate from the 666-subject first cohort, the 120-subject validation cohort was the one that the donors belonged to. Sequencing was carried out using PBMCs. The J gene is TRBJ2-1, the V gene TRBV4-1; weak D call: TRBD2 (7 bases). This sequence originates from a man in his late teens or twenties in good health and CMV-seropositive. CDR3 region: CASSQDERDKTEQFF. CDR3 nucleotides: TGCGCCAGCAGCCAAGATGAGCGGGACAAGACTGAGCAGTTCTTC.